The source of this T cell receptor (beta chain) is a study of blood T cell repertoires in COVID-19 (dated by TCRdb to between 2020 and 2021). Background for the entire study: Collaborator samples came from the United States, Italy and Spain and covered acute and convalescent phases of COVID-19. The prospective study material was composed of cDNA or gDNA derived from T cells, B-cell-depleted T cells, or PBMCs. Deeply sampled blood TCRbeta repertoires from subjects exposed to, actively infected with, or recovered from COVID-19 were included in the dataset. The repertoires were released in a freely available public database intended as a resource for research on the immune response to SARS-CoV-2. Samples came from the ongoing ImmuneRACE study (first 160 participants) plus 1,254 subjects from 6 global collaborators. A de-identified subject ID, COVID-19 status, age in years and sex were almost always included in the sample metadata. Where available, HLA class I and class II types were taken from metadata supplied by the sample provider and were not determined by assay-based typing.

The collaborating institutions used their own protocols to collect whole blood in K2EDTA tubes. For TCRbeta analysis, collaborator samples were shipped as frozen whole blood, as isolated PBMCs, or as DNA extracted from either sample type. The study at large found these results: Clinical and demographic metadata were provided uncurated, with the amount varying by source and participant.

As regards this clone: Its antigen is still unknown. Per-base quality was not reported, and no clone a single base away is much larger than it.

TCRbeta CDR3 regions were amplified from genomic DNA by means of the immunoSEQ Assay, a bias-controlled multiplex PCR. As for how the authors treated the data: The number of nucleated cells in each sample was estimated from the amplification of reference gene primers within the assay. Sequence reads were collapsed and filtered to measure the absolute abundance of every unique TCRbeta CDR3 rearrangement. For each sample, productive Simpson clonality was calculated as the square root of Simpson's diversity index over productive rearrangements. What TCRdb holds here is the immuneACCESS table cut down to in-frame rearrangements. Part of the clones is not present; checked against another copy, under half of the missing clones reflect an unresolved V gene, and the others are unexplained. For V, J and clone size, that table is used; D and trimming come from the DNA. This sample has 130,000 or so clones in its table, and 87% of those were observed once. Roughly 2.1% of the sample is in the top ten clones.

The CDR3 starts with the cysteine, ends with the phenylalanine, and has 14 residues. The CDR3 DNA has 42 bases and is translated from base 1. Taken from the germline V gene, the CDR1 and CDR2 loops are MNHEY and SVGEGT. Germline trimming amounts to 4 bases on V and 7 bases on J, with 6 as the count of junction bases outside the gene matches. In this chain, TRBV6-2 or TRBV6-3 is recombined with TRBJ1-5; 8 bases in the junction line up with TRBD1. This clonotype originated in a woman aged 45 to 65 with acute or convalescent COVID-19. Sequencing was carried out using peripheral blood. The CDR3 region: CASSSGGWRQPQHF. The DNA reads as follows: TGTGCCAGCAGTTCAGGGGGCTGGAGACAGCCCCAGCATTTT.